A selection of T cell receptor beta chains follows, all from one sample in a study of PD-1 blockade in classical Hodgkin lymphoma. Libraries were prepared by immunoSEQ multiplex PCR; TCRdb keeps only in-frame clonotypes and omits some of them. The sample consists of around 91,000 clones, roughly nine tenths of them appearing once. Sequenced material: peripheral blood mononuclear cells (PBMCs), taken at baseline. All receptors come from a human donor with classical Hodgkin lymphoma. CDR3s include the opening cysteine and the closing phenylalanine or tryptophan.

>TRBJ2-1|TRBV10-3
CAISPTSGISNEQFF
>TRBJ2-7|TRBV5-1
CASSSGDLGEQYF
>TRBJ1-1|TRBV29-1
CSVEDPLNTEAFF
>TRBJ2-5|TRBV14
CASSRGRFSPETQYF
>TRBJ2-5|TRBV6-1
CASSETGKETQYF
>TRBJ2-2|TRBV7-2
CASSPKESMWAVDTGELFF
>TRBJ2-2|TRBV9
CASSLTQNTGELFF
>TRBJ2-1|TRBV19
CASSISGRTDNEQFF
>TRBJ2-7|TRBV5-1
CASSFLLQGNYEQYF
>TRBJ1-1|TRBV19
CASKWVNTEAFF
>TRBJ2-5|TRBV2
CASEQGMETQYF
>TRBJ2-7|TRBV6-5
CATLDTPSYEQYF
>TRBJ1-1|TRBV27
CASRENIRTEAFF
>TRBJ2-7|TRBV27
CASSLSARYEQYF
>TRBJ2-3|TRBV7-9
CASSHQPGLHTDTQYF
>TRBJ2-5|TRBV29-1
CSVTQGVQETQYF
>TRBJ2-1|TRBV6-5
CASSRLASSYNEQFF
>TRBJ2-5|TRBV28
CASSLPRDGRQETQYF
>TRBJ2-5|TRBV5-1
CASSFPRTSGAYQETQYF
>TRBJ2-7|TRBV29-1
CSVVLAGGPSEQYF
>TRBJ1-5|TRBV7-2
CASSPFFVSNQPQHF
>TRBJ1-1|TRBV5-4
CASSLHPDANTEAFF
>TRBJ2-2|TRBV10-3
CAISESEGAATGELFF
>TRBJ2-7|TRBV2
CASREREVSHEQYF
>TRBJ1-6|TRBV11-1
CASTVVGRVGSPLHF
>TRBJ2-6|TRBV7-9
CASSSGGANVLTF
>TRBJ1-2|TRBV19
CAAQGQGWHGYTF
>TRBJ2-1|TRBV6-1
CASSATSGSTTEQFF
>TRBJ2-5|TRBV5-5
CASSGEGETQYF
>TRBJ2-7|TRBV7-6
CASSPVGGEGLNEQYF
>TRBJ1-5|TRBV2
CASKQVSNQPQHF
>TRBJ2-2|TRBV11-2
CASSFSPAGELFF
>TRBJ2-7|TRBV6-1
CASNQRPGEQYF
>TRBJ1-2|TRBV13
CASSRVGGSGPDGYTF
>TRBJ2-1|TRBV7-9
CASSLVQGHFYDNEQFF
>TRBJ2-2|TRBV7-2
CASRPTGGHTGELFF
>TRBJ1-2|TRBV10-2
CASSGQGSRGNYGYTF
>TRBJ2-7|TRBV2
CASRDPRAGGSYEQYF
>TRBJ1-1|TRBV29-1
CSVLRGGRYTEAFF
>TRBJ2-6|TRBV5-8
CASSVNVGLHSGANVLTF
>TRBJ1-3|TRBV5-1
CASSPGAGVNTIYF
>TRBJ1-4|TRBV28
CASSQIGPNEKLFF
>TRBJ2-7|TRBV6-6
CASTNPGLGSYEQYF
>TRBJ1-1|TRBV7-9
CASSFDRVGNTEAFF
>TRBJ2-7|TRBV27
CASSVGQNYEQYF
>TRBJ1-1|TRBV7-9
CASSLVSARWIQANTEAFF
>TRBJ2-7|TRBV28
CASSLSGKWEQYF
>TRBJ2-1|TRBV30
CAWSAGNNEQFF